The TCR beta chain described here comes from a study of T cell repertoires in cytomegalovirus infection. Overall study: Both recently identified HLA-C-restricted and well-studied HLA-B-restricted CMV epitopes were used in the study. Public signatures in TCR beta pointed to CMV infection and matching HLA type.

This clonotype came up a few times. Antigen specificity is unknown. Overall study results and limits: Within the response measured ex vivo, HLA-C-restricted CMV-specific TCR beta clonotypes were dominant. Carriers of CMV and the relevant HLA type were discriminated by public TCR beta frequency.

This CDR3 has 12 amino acids. Germline V gene sequence: CDR1 SGHTA, CDR2 FQGNSA. Trimming cost V 5 bases and J 3 bases, with 7 bases left between them. One entry per CDR3 protein, called by TCRdb with MiXCR from the reads. Of hundreds of thousands of distinct CDR3 sequences in the sample, around 30% are singletons; the top ten hold roughly 16%. The chain links TRBV7-2 to TRBJ2-5; a possible D gene is TRBD2 (5 bases). The TCR originated in a human donor in good health (CMV status not recorded). Some clones in this sample may be carry-over from other donors' samples. Sequencing used cultured PBMCs, obtained from culture after CMV antigen stimulation. The CDR3 loop reads CASSRGKETQYF. CDR3 bases: TGTGCCAGCAGCCGAGGGAAAGAGACCCAGTACTTC.